This TCR beta chain derives from a study of brain T cells in children with intractable seizures. Regarding the study as a whole: Viral specificity was inferred only from CDR3 similarity; HCMV serostatus was unknown.

Regarding this clone: Antigen unknown. The same CDR3 also results from other DNA sequences found in this sample.

The method was immunoSEQ multiplex PCR; TCRdb's version includes in-frame clones alone and lacks a portion of them. The table includes 300,000 to 400,000 clones, approximately 93% detected once. CDR1 and CDR2 (germline): SGHDT, YYEEEE. The CDR3 has 14 residues. J gave up 3 bases and V 2 bases, and 4 bases lay outside the gene matches. Time point specified: blood from clinic visit 5 months post-surgery; TSC patient then seizure free. The chain is built from TRBV5-6 and TRBJ2-7, with 8 bases fitting TRBD1. Sequences were derived from peripheral blood, sampled less than 6 months after surgery. The sequence came from a boy in the first two years of life with tuberous sclerosis and intractable seizures. The CDR3 coding sequence is TGTGCCAGCAGCTTAGGGACAGGTGGCTACGAGCAGTACTTC. Protein: CASSLGTGGYEQYF.